This T cell receptor (beta chain) was observed in a study of blood T cell repertoires in COVID-19. Looking at the study overall: From T cells, B-cell-depleted T cells, or PBMCs came the material, which was cDNA or gDNA.

Here immunoSEQ multiplex PCR was the method, and the copy in TCRdb shows in-frame clones only, minus some. The sample holds over 150,000 clones, 80% to 85% seen once. The origin of this receptor is an older man with active or convalescent COVID-19. The specimen was peripheral blood.

CDR3 amino acids: CASSSQGFDSPLHF. CDR3 DNA sequence: TGTGCCAGCAGCTCGCAGGGCTTCGATTCACCCCTCCACTTT. This chain connects TRBV11-2 to TRBJ1-6, with a possible D match to TRBD1 (5 bases). There are 14 residues in the CDR3. Trimming removed 4 bases from V and 8 bases from J, with 12 bases in between. The germline CDR1 and CDR2 sequences are SGHAT and FQNNGV.